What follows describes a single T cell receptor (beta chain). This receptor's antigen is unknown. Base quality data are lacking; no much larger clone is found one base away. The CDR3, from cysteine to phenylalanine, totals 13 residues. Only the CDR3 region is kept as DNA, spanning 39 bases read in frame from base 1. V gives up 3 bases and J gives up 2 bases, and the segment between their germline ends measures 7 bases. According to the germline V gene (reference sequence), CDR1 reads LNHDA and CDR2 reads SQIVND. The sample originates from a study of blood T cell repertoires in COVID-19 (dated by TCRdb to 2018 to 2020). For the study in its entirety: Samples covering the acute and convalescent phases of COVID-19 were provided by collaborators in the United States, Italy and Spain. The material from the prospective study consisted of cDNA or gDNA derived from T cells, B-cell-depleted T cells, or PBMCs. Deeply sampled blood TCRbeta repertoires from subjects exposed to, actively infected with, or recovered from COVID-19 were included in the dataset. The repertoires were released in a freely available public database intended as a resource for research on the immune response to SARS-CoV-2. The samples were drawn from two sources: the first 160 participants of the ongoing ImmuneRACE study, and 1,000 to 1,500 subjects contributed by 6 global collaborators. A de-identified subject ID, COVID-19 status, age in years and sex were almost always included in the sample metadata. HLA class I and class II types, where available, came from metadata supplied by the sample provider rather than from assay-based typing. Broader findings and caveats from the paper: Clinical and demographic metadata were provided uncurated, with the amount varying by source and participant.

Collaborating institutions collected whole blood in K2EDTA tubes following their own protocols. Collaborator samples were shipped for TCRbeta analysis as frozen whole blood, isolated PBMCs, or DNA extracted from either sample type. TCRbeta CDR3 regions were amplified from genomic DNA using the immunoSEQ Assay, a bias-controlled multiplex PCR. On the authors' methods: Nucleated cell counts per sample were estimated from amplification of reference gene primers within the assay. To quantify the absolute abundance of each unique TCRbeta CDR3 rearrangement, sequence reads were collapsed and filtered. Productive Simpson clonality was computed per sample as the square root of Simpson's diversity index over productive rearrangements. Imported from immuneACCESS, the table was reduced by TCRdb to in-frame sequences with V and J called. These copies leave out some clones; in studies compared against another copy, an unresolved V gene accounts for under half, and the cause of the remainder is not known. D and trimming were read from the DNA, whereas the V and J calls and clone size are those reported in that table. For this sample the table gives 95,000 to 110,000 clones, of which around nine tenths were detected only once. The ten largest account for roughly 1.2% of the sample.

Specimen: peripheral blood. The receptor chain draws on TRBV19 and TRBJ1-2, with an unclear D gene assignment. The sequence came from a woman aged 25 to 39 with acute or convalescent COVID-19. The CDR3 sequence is CASSIVENYGYTF. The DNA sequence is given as TGTGCCAGTAGTATCGTCGAGAACTATGGCTACACCTTC. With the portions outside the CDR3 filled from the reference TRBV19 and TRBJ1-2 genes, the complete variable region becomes DGGITQSPKYLFRKEGQNVTLSCEQNLNHDAMYWYRQDPGQGLRLIYYSQIVNDFQKGDIAEGYSVSREKKESFPLTVTSAQKNPTAFYLCASSIVENYGYTFGSGTRLTVV.